This T cell receptor beta chain was sequenced in a study of blood T cell repertoires in COVID-19. Study-wide context: Samples of COVID-19 (acute and convalescent) were obtained from the United States, Italy and Spain. Sources were T cells, B-cell-depleted T cells, or PBMCs; the material itself was cDNA or gDNA.

V shed 7 bases and J 0 bases; nucleotides not matched to a gene: 8. The CDR3 is 15 residues long. Germline V lookup: CDR1 MNHEY, CDR2 SVGAGI. Some clones are missing from TCRdb's copy, which holds only in-frame ones; the method was immunoSEQ multiplex PCR. The sample records some 260,000 clones, around nine tenths being singletons. The cohort comprised adults aged about 18 to 90 years residing in 20 to 25 US areas. Sequenced: PBMCs or T cells enriched from blood (not recorded which). The chain has TRBV6-5 and TRBJ2-7; 8 nucleotides line up with TRBD2. This TCR derives from a man between 35 and 55 years old who had recovered from COVID-19. The CDR3 DNA follows: TGTGCCAGCACACGCATAAGCGGGAGCTCCTACGAGCAGTACTTC. As protein: CASTRISGSSYEQYF.